This TCR beta chain emerged from a study of shared clonotypes between healthy human individuals (dated by TCRdb to the early 2020s). Context from the whole study: The cohort included a few men and two women between 18 and 49 years of age. For each donor, three plates each were used for CD4 naive and CD4 memory, two plates were used for CD8 naive, and one plate was used for CD8 memory. To estimate repertoire size and how much clonotype sharing occurs between individuals, the study deeply sequenced the blood TCR repertoires of several healthy adults. To increase sequencing depth and limit assay-specific biases, TCR repertoire library preparation and sequencing were carried out by different laboratories using diverse techniques. Each donor's leukapheresis produced roughly between roughly 0.85 and 9.5 billion PBMCs. Results the study describes overall, beyond this receptor: Sampling was limited to blood, and TCR repertoires in tissue likely differ from TCR repertoires in blood. Pairwise subsampling indicated that sequencing depth was expected to affect the degree of clonotype sharing among donors. Higher generation probabilities were observed for clonotypes shared by all four sorted-subset donors than for non-shared clonotypes. Rarefaction of sorted-subset datasets indicated incomplete sequencing despite the large sequencing depth. Because the study included a small number of donors, the genetic and exposure-history diversity represented was limited. Naive subsets generally had larger estimated clonotype richness than memory subsets. When a few donors were compared, the shared fraction of clonotypes was about 5% for naive CD4, roughly 3.3% for naive CD8, 2% to 2.5% for memory CD4, and about 0.36% for memory CD8.

Donors were healthy HIV-negative adults with no recently reported acute infections or vaccinations. Every donor was a Caucasian adult living in Nashville, Tennessee, USA. CD4+ T cells were enriched by magnetic negative selection, after which naive cells were positively selected on CD45RA and the negative fraction was taken as the memory subset. Blood was obtained by leukapheresis, after which PBMCs were separated by Ficoll-Histopaque density gradient centrifugation and cryopreserved in liquid nitrogen vapor phase. Analytical flow cytometry was used to check the purity and quantity of each magnetically sorted T cell population. Each sorted fraction had its genomic DNA isolated and then quantified by UV absorbance on a Nanodrop 2000c. Using the deep immunoSEQ assay, multiplex PCR amplified TCR CDR3 regions from genomic DNA. For each cell subset, the extracted genomic DNA was distributed evenly across all wells of several immunoSEQ 96-well plates, and each plate served as one replicate. For sorted subsets, each replicate PCR was loaded with approximately 190 ng genomic DNA, equivalent to 32,000 or so T cell genomes. The purified libraries were quantified using a Qubit 3.0 fluorometer, sized with a Bioanalyzer 2100, and then quantified again using the KAPA Library Quantification kit. Each immunoSEQ 96-well plate was sequenced on its own single-read 150-cycle Illumina NextSeq 550 flow cell. The authors' analysis ran thus. Because the immunoSEQ output held only junctional sequences and lacked quality scores, the filtering could not match the filtering applied to full-length reads. Sequences were annotated with PyIR, a Python wrapper for IgBLAST v1.9, and V/J genes and CDR3 were assigned using IMGT germline references. Reads were filtered out if the reads had weak V/J assignments (E-value above 1e-6), no CDR3, stop codons, out-of-frame junctions, or ambiguous translated residues. V3J clonotypes were defined as sequences sharing an identical inferred V gene, J gene, and CDR3 amino acid sequence. The percentage overlap between two repertoires was calculated by dividing the number of shared unique clonotypes by the size of the smaller repertoire. Repertoire richness was assessed with RTK rarefaction, the Chao1 estimator, and Recon v2.1 estimates of unobserved clonotypes. Generation probabilities for all TCRbeta clonotypes obtained by the gDNA method from a handful of donors were computed using OLGA. TCRdb took this table from immuneACCESS and kept in-frame rearrangements with V and J called. Such tables lack part of the clones; where checked against another copy, unresolved V genes explain under half of the gap, and the rest is unexplained. That table gives V, J and clone size, and the DNA gave D and trimming. For this sample the table gives over 1.5 million clones, of which 95% to 99% were detected only once. The ten largest clones add up to roughly 0.45% of the sample.

Its CDR3 holds 13 amino acids, cysteine through phenylalanine. This entry keeps only the CDR3 DNA: 39 bases, framed from base 1. Sequences SQVTM (CDR1) and ANQGSEA (CDR2) are obtained from the germline V gene. With respect to this clone: There is no known antigen for this receptor. Per-base qualities were not stored, and no clone one base away is much larger. Different DNA sequences within this sample yield the same CDR3.

The chain joins TRBV29-1 to TRBJ1-4; a stretch of 7 junction bases matches TRBD1. The receptor was derived from a man between 25 and 39 years old in good health. The sequenced sample consisted of naive CD4+ T cells sorted from blood. The meaning of the sample's cell subset or site label: CD45RA+ positively selected. The base sequence is TGCAGTGCAACAGGGGCAACTAATGAAAAACTGTTTTTT. The resulting protein is CSATGATNEKLFF.